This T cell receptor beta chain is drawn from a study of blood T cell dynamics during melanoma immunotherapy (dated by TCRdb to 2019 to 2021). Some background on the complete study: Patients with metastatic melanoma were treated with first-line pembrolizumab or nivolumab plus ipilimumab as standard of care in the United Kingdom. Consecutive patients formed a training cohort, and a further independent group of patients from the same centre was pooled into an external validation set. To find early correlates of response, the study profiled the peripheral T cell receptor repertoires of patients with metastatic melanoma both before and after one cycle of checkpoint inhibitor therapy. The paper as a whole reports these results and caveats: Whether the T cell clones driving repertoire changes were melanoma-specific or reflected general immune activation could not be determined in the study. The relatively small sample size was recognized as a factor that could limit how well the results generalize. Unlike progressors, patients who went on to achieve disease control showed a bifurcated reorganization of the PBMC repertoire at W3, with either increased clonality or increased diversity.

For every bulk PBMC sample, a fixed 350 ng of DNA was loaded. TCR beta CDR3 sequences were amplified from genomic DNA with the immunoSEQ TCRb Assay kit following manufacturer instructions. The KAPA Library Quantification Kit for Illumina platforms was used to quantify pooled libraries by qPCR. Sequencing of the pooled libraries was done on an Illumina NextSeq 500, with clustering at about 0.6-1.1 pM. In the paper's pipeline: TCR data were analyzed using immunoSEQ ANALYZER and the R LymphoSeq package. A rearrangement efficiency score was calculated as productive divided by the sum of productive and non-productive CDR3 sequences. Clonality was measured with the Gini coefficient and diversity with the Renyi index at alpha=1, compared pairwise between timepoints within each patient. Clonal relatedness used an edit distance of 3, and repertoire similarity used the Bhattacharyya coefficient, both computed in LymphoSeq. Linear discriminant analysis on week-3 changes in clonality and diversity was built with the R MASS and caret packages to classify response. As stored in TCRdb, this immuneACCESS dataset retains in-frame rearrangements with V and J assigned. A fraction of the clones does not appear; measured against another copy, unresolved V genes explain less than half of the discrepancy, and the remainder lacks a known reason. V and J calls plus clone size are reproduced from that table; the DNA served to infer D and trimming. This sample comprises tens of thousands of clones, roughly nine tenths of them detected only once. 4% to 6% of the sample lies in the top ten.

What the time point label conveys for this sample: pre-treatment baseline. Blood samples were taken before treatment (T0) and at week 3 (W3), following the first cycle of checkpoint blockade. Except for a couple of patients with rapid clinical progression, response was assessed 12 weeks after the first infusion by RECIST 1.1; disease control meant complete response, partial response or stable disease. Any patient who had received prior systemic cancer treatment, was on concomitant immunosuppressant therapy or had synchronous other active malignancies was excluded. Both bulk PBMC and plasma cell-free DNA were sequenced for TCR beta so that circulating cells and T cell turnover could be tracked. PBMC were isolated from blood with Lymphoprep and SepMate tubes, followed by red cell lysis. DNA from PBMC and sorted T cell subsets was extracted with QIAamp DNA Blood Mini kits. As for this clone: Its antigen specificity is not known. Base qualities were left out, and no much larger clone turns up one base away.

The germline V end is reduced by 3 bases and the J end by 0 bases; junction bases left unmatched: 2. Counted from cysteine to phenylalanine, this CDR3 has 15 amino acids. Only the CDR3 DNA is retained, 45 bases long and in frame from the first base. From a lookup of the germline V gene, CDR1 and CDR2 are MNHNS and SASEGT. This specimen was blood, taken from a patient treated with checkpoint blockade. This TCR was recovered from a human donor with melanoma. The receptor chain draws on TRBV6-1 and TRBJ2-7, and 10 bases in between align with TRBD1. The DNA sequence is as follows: TGTGCCAGCAGTGAGGGACAGGGGAGCTCCTACGAGCAGTACTTC. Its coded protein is CASSEGQGSSYEQYF.